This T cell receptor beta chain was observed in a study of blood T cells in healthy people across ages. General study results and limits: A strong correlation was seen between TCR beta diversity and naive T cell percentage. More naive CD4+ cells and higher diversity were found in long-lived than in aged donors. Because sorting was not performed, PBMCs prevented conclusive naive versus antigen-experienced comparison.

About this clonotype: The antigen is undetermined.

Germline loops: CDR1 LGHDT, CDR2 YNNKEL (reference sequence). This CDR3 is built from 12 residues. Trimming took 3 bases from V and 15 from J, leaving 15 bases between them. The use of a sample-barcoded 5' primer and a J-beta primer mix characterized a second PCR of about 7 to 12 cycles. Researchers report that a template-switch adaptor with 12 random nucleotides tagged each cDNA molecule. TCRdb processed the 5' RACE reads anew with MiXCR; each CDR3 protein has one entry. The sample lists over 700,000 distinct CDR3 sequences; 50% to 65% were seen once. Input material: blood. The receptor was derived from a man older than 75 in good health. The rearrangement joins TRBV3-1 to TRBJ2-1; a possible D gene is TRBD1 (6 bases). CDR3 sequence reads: CASSHRGDIPFF. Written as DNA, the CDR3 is TGTGCCAGCAGCCACAGGGGAGATATTCCGTTCTTC.